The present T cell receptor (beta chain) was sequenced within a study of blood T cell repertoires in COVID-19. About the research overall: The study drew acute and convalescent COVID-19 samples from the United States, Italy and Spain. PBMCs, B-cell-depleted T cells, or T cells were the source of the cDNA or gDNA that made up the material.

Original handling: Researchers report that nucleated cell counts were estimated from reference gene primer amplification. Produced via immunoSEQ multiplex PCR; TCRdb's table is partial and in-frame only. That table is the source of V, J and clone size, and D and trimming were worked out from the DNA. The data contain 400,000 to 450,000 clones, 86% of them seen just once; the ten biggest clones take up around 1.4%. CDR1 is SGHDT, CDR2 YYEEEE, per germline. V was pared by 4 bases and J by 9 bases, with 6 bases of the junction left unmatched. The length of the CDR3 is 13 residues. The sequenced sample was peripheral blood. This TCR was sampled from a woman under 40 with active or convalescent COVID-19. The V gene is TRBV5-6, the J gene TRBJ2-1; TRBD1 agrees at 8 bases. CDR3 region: CASSATDRGEQFF. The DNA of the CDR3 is TGTGCCAGCAGCGCGACCGACAGGGGTGAGCAGTTCTTC.